The present entry profiles one T cell receptor beta chain with its context. V was pared by 3 bases and J by 0 bases, with 3 bases between. Germline CDR1 and CDR2: MNHEY and SMNVEV (reference sequence). The CDR3 covers 13 residues. TCRdb reprocessed the 5' RACE reads with MiXCR, giving one entry per CDR3 protein. The table has 13,000 or so distinct CDR3 sequences, around 22% seen once. The genes are TRBV27 and TRBJ1-5; D ambiguous. The sequence derives from a female donor with breast cancer. Sequenced material: naive CD4+ T cells sorted from blood. Subset noted: naive CD4+ T cells, CD4+CD45RA+CD25-. The CDR3 reads CASSFRSNQPQHF. DNA of the CDR3: TGTGCCAGCAGTTTTCGTAGCAATCAGCCCCAGCATTTT.